This TCR beta chain was sequenced for a study of CD8 T cells in ankylosing spondylitis. General study findings and limits: Characteristic, it appeared, of ankylosing spondylitis blood was a TCR beta motif of roughly eight highly homologous variants. Clones tied to disease were said to be significantly enriched in matched ankylosing spondylitis synovial fluid.

A word on this clonotype: Its specificity is not known.

A quantitative 5'-RACE method, one with molecular barcodes, was used to make TCR beta libraries. MiXCR, applied by TCRdb to the 5' RACE reads, yields one record per CDR3 protein. The data show approximately 540,000 distinct CDR3 sequences, over 9.5% seen once. J lost 7 bases, V lost 5 bases, and 5 bases had no gene match. This CDR3 contains 14 residues. Germline-derived CDR1 and CDR2 are MNHNS and SASEGT. Source material: blood, either unsorted or a sorted T cell fraction (not recorded which). V is TRBV6-1 and J is TRBJ1-2; 12 bases map to TRBD1. The sequence came from a male donor with ankylosing spondylitis. The CDR3 region has the DNA TGTGCCAGCAGTAAGGGACAGGGGGCAGGTGGCTACACCTTC. Encoded protein: CASSKGQGAGGYTF.